A single sample gave rise to the 17 T cell receptor beta chains below, sequenced in a study of T cells in Graves' hyperthyroidism and ophthalmopathy. What was amplified from RNA transcripts were TCR beta CDR3 regions. The TCR CDR3 was amplified in a first-round RT-PCR using the HTBI primer set. TCRdb re-analysed the multiplex PCR reads in MiXCR, keeping a single row per CDR3 protein. The sample lists about 640,000 distinct CDR3 sequences, 20% occurring once. The sample comprised blood. The receptors stem from a young man with Graves' ophthalmopathy.

This clonotype was counted many times. The rearrangement uses TRBV5-6 and TRBJ1-5; D is possibly TRBD1 (5 bases). Germline CDR1 reads SGHDT; CDR2 reads YYEEEE. The germline V and J ends were trimmed by 0 bases and 3 bases, with 10 bases remaining between them. This CDR3 is 15 amino acids long. The CDR3 reads CASSLGRGNNQPQHF. CDR3 nucleotides: TGTGCCAGCAGCTTGGGTAGGGGTAACAATCAGCCCCAGCATTTT.

The rearrangement uses TRBV28 and TRBJ2-1, with 8 bases identical to TRBD2. Trimming cost V 4 bases and J 10 bases; bases outside gene matches: 3. The length of the CDR3 is 12 residues. Germline loops: CDR1 MDHEN, CDR2 SYDVKM. CDR3 in amino acids: CASSSSGWEQFF. CDR3 DNA: TGTGCCAGCAGTTCTAGCGGGTGGGAGCAGTTCTTC. Full variable domain (missing parts from reference TRBV28 and TRBJ2-1): DVKVTQSSRYLVKRTGEKVFLECVQDMDHENMFWYRQDPGLGLRLIYFSYDVKMKEKGDIPEGYSVSREKKERFSLILESASTNQTSMYLCASSSSGWEQFFGPGTRLTVL.

This clonotype has just a few counts. The chain recombines TRBV20-1 with TRBJ1-6; D may be TRBD1 (5 bases). Germline V CDR1 and CDR2: DFQATT, SNEGSKA (reference sequence). The CDR3 is made up of 13 amino acids. The CDR3 loop reads CGSLGGSGSPLHF. In DNA, the CDR3 is TGCGGCTCGCTTGGGGGGAGCGGCTCACCCCTCCACTTT.

J is TRBJ2-3 and V is TRBV20-1; tentatively, D is TRBD1 (5 bases). Trimming pared 6 bases from V and 4 bases from J, leaving 17 bases between. The CDR3 has 14 residues. Germline V gives CDR1 DFQATT, CDR2 SNEGSKA (reference sequence). This CDR3 reads CSALDILRADTQYF. The CDR3 region has the DNA TGCAGTGCCCTGGACATCCTCCGGGCAGATACGCAGTATTTT.

This clonotype appeared a few times. The V and J genes are TRBV28 and TRBJ2-5; D possibly corresponds to TRBD2 (6 bases). CDR1 MDHEN and CDR2 SYDVKM come from the germline V gene. V lost 4 bases and J 4 bases, leaving 10 bases between the germline ends. This CDR3 is 13 amino acids long. CDR3 sequence: CASSYSGVETQYF. The CDR3 coding sequence is TGTGCCAGCAGTTATAGCGGTGTAGAGACCCAGTACTTC.

This clonotype was seen a few times. V and J are TRBV7-2 and TRBJ2-1, with D possibly being TRBD1 or TRBD2 (5 bases each). The CDR3 extends over 15 amino acids. V gave up 0 bases and J gave up 3 bases, with 9 bases separating them. Germline CDR1 and CDR2: SGHTA and FQGNSA. CDR3 in amino acids: CASSLAGTDYNEQFF. DNA for the CDR3: TGTGCCAGCAGCTTAGCCGGGACGGACTACAATGAGCAGTTCTTC. Drawing the rest from reference TRBV7-2 and TRBJ2-1, the complete variable domain is GAGVSQSPSNKVTEKGKDVELRCDPISGHTALYWYRQSLGQGLEFLIYFQGNSAPDKSGLPSDRFSAERTGGSVSTLTIQRTQQEDSAVYLCASSLAGTDYNEQFFGPGTRLTVL.

The chain combines TRBV18 with TRBJ1-6, with D unresolved. Germline CDR1 and CDR2: KGHSH and LQKENI. The CDR3 is made up of 18 amino acids. V dropped 3 bases and J dropped 7 bases, with 22 bases sitting between them. CDR3 sequence reads: CASSPQGSGGGLNSPLHF. CDR3 nucleotide sequence: TGTGCCAGCTCACCTCAAGGGTCGGGAGGAGGCCTAAATTCACCCCTCCACTTT.

The sample holds a few counts of this clonotype. The rearrangement uses TRBV27 and TRBJ2-4; TRBD1 is a possible D gene (7 bases). The CDR3 has 15 amino acids. Trimming took 3 bases from V and 3 from J, leaving 12 bases between them. Germline CDR1 is MNHEY and CDR2 is SMNVEV (reference sequence). In nucleotides, the CDR3 is TGTGCCAGCAGTTTCCGGCAGGGGGGCAAAAACATTCAGTACTTC. Its translation is CASSFRQGGKNIQYF.

Note on this clonotype: Germline is not matched at one junction end, which may reflect a read error. The rearrangement joins TRBV25-1 to TRBJ1-4; D gene ambiguous. Germline loops: CDR1 MGHDK, CDR2 SYGVNS. The CDR3 consists of 15 residues. CDR3 nucleotides: TGTGCCAGCAGTGAATATGGATTCCCTAATGAAAAATTGTTTTTT. It is translated as CASSEYGFPNEKLFF.

This clonotype was seen at least ten times. The chain has TRBV10-3 and TRBJ2-5; 10 bases are a match to TRBD1. CDR3 length: 15 amino acids. From germline, CDR1 is ENHRY and CDR2 SYGVKD. J was trimmed by 1 base and V by 6 bases; bases with no gene match: 5. CDR3 DNA: TGTGCCATCAGACCGGGACAGGGGTCCCAAGAGACCCAGTACTTC. It codes for CAIRPGQGSQETQYF.

The gene calls are TRBV19 and TRBJ1-2; 7 nucleotides agree with TRBD1. Germline lookup yields CDR1 LNHDA and CDR2 SQIVND (reference sequence). The CDR3 is 12 amino acids. The ends lost 6 bases at V and 11 bases at J; junction bases unmatched: 9. CDR3 loop: CASRPGTELYTF. In DNA, the CDR3 is TGTGCCAGTAGACCAGGGACAGAGCTATACACCTTC.

The rearrangement uses TRBV20-1 and TRBJ2-7; 9 bases match TRBD2. Germline V gene lookup returns CDR1 DFQATT and CDR2 SNEGSKA (reference sequence). Trimming at V came to 6 bases and at J to 3 bases, leaving 6 bases not matched to a gene. The CDR3 is 13 residues long. The CDR3 DNA reads as TGCAGTGCCCTCCCTAGCGGGGTCTACGAGCAGTACTTC. Its translation: CSALPSGVYEQYF.

This clonotype was detected only a few times. V usage is TRBV4-3 and J usage is TRBJ2-5; D possibly corresponds to TRBD2 (6 bases). Germline V gene lookup returns CDR1 LGHNA and CDR2 YSLEER. The germline V and J ends were trimmed by 4 bases and 1 base, with 13 bases remaining between them. This CDR3 region has 15 residues. CDR3 bases: TGCGCCAGCAGCCGATCGATAGCGGTCCAAGAGACCCAGTACTTC. This codes for CASSRSIAVQETQYF.

In its sample, this clonotype was seen a few times. The chain recombines TRBV5-1 with TRBJ2-2, with unresolved D. Trimming shortened V by 2 bases and J by 7 bases, and 9 bases separated the two germline ends. The CDR3 spans 13 residues. Germline V gene data show CDR1 as SGHRS and CDR2 as YFSETQ. CDR3 in DNA: TGCGCCAGCAGCTTAGTGATTGACGGGGAGCTGTTTTTT. It specifies CASSLVIDGELFF.

This clonotype showed up many times. The gene calls are TRBV12-3 or TRBV12-4 and TRBJ1-1, with D perhaps matching TRBD1 (5 bases). V gave up 7 bases and J gave up 2 bases, with 20 bases separating them. CDR3 size: 16 residues. The CDR3 loop reads CASTSSIWGVNTEAFF. CDR3 nucleotide sequence: TGTGCCAGCACCTCCTCTATCTGGGGGGTAAACACTGAAGCTTTCTTT.

The chain carries TRBV6-2 or TRBV6-3 and TRBJ2-7; 10 bases agree with TRBD2. The CDR3 loop spans 16 amino acids. The trim removed 5 bases at V and 7 bases at J, leaving 14 bases unmatched. The germline CDR1 and CDR2 sequences are MNHEY and SVGEGT. CDR3 residues: CASSRASGSPLGEQYF. The CDR3 DNA follows: TGTGCCAGCAGTAGGGCTAGCGGGAGCCCTTTAGGAGAGCAGTACTTC.

The genes are TRBV5-5 and TRBJ1-5; 8 positions match TRBD1. The germline CDR1 and CDR2 sequences are SGHKS and YYEKEE (reference sequence). V lost 3 bases and J lost 7; bases outside the gene matches: 9. This CDR3 is built from 15 residues. Here the CDR3 reads CASSSFTGGGQPQHF. CDR3 sequence (DNA): TGTGCCAGCAGCTCGTTCACAGGGGGAGGGCAGCCCCAGCATTTT. Full variable domain (rest looked up from reference TRBV5-5 and TRBJ1-5): DAGVTQSPTHLIKTRGQQVTLRCSPISGHKSVSWYQQVLGQGPQFIFQYYEKEERGRGNFPDRFSARQFPNYSSELNVNALLLGDSALYLCASSSFTGGGQPQHFGDGTRLSIL.